This T cell receptor (beta chain) stems from a study of glioma-infiltrating T cells after dendritic cell vaccination. The overall study: Autologous tumor lysate-pulsed dendritic cell vaccination was given between the early 2000s and the early 2010s.

The immunoSEQ assay amplified TCRB CDR3 from up to 2 ug DNA. The PCR used 60 V beta and 13 J beta primers. The assay was immunoSEQ multiplex PCR, and TCRdb's table has in-frame clones only and misses some. The top ten clones hold approximately 14% of a sample with roughly 83,000 clones, 70% to 90% of them seen once. Whole-study results and caveats: Only a small number of patients had complete blood and tumor samples.

As to this clone: Its antigen is unidentified.

The V end lost 8 bases, the J end lost 1 base, and 23 bases lay between the germline ends. Looked up from germline, CDR1 is MNHEY and CDR2 is SMNVEV (reference sequence). The CDR3 loop spans 17 amino acids. The chain has TRBV27 and TRBJ1-2; tentative D call: TRBD1 (6 bases). This sample comprised blood, obtained before dendritic cell vaccination. This receptor was obtained from a human donor with glioblastoma. The CDR3 loop is CASGGIGVDTLNYGYTF. The CDR3 nucleotides are TGTGCCAGCGGGGGCATCGGGGTGGACACCCTTAACTATGGCTACACCTTC.